The TCR beta chain described here comes from a study of T cell responses to AZD1222 COVID-19 vaccine. Libraries were prepared by immunoSEQ multiplex PCR; TCRdb keeps only in-frame clonotypes and omits some of them. The data show approximately 110,000 clones, roughly 84% seen once. The CDR3 spans 16 residues. V was clipped by 2 bases and J by 0 bases; unmatched bases: 3. Looked up from germline, CDR1 is SGHTA and CDR2 is FQGTGA. The chain carries TRBV7-3 and TRBJ2-3; TRBD1 matches 9 bases. The input for sequencing was peripheral blood, taken on day 0 of AZD1222 vaccination. This TCR was sampled from an adult in good health. DNA for the CDR3: TGTGCCAGCAGCTTATACGGGACAGGGAGCACAGATACGCAGTATTTT. Translation gives CASSLYGTGSTDTQYF.